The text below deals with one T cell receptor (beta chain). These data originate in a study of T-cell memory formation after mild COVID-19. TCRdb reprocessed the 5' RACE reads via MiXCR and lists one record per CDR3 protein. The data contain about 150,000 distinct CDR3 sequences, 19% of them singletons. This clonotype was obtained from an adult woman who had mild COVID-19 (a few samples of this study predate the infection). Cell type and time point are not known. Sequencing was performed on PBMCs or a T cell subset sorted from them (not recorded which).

The CDR3 DNA follows: TGTGCCAGCAGCTTAGAACGGTTTAGACGGAACTACGAGCAGTACTTC. Residues: CASSLERFRRNYEQYF. The chain combines TRBV7-8 with TRBJ2-7; unclear D gene. Trimming shortened V by 1 base and J by 3 bases, and 16 bases separated the two germline ends. The CDR3 loop spans 16 amino acids. From germline, CDR1 is SGHVS and CDR2 FQNEAQ.